Listed below are T cell receptor beta chains from one sample, sequenced in a study of response to subunit inactivated influenza vaccine. MiXCR, run by TCRdb on the RT-PCR reads, gives a single entry per CDR3 protein. Counted here are roughly 650,000 distinct CDR3 sequences, approximately 15% occurring once; the ten biggest clones make up roughly 11%. The sample in question was PBMCs from blood, obtained 12 days after vaccination. These receptors came from a man between 50 and 59 years old who received an inactivated influenza vaccine. Both conserved end residues are trimmed from each CDR3. D genes are given only for firm matches.

CDR3	V	J	D
ASSWTSSSYNEQF	TRBV2	TRBJ2-1	-
ASSSAETQY	TRBV18	TRBJ2-5	-
SAPGGPVKNIQY	TRBV20-1	TRBJ2-4	TRBD2
ASSRPGAGELF	TRBV12-3/TRBV12-4	TRBJ2-2	-
ASSLSAGDGRVSYEQY	TRBV7-2	TRBJ2-7	-
ASSVEGIGELF	TRBV9	TRBJ2-2	-
ASSSTNYEQY	TRBV12-3/TRBV12-4	TRBJ2-7	-
SGTDSSSYNEQF	TRBV20-1	TRBJ2-1	-
ASSQEARANSPLH	TRBV14	TRBJ1-6	-
ASSEDVSPLH	TRBV2	TRBJ1-6	-
ASRGGWSGTDTQY	TRBV28	TRBJ2-3	-
ASSPTGGGYEQY	TRBV5-1	TRBJ2-7	TRBD1
ASSPGQGAGSPLH	TRBV28	TRBJ1-6	TRBD1
ASTPGTGGHSNQPQH	TRBV6-1	TRBJ1-5	TRBD1
ASSEQGGRNQPQH	TRBV12-3/TRBV12-4	TRBJ1-5	TRBD1
ASSPWDYTFTETQY	TRBV7-2	TRBJ2-5	TRBD2
ASSFRQVGLGGELF	TRBV27	TRBJ2-2	-
ASSLTGHYGYT	TRBV5-1	TRBJ1-2	-
ASTDRGFYGYT	TRBV2	TRBJ1-2	TRBD1
ASRQGTTDTQY	TRBV28	TRBJ2-3	TRBD1
ASREGQGLYNEQF	TRBV11-2	TRBJ2-1	TRBD1
SATPAGQGHEQY	TRBV20-1	TRBJ2-7	TRBD1
SVSRTSQETQY	TRBV20-1	TRBJ2-5	TRBD2
ATSNPTTSGGTDTQY	TRBV24-1	TRBJ2-3	TRBD2
ASSLVLAGDHFYNEQF	TRBV11-2	TRBJ2-1	TRBD2
ASSLGKLETQY	TRBV11-3	TRBJ2-5	-
ASSLTGLLDTQY	TRBV12-3/TRBV12-4	TRBJ2-3	-
ASSPLAAHWF	TRBV5-6	TRBJ2-1	TRBD2
ASSLRLAGDHTGELF	TRBV5-1	TRBJ2-2	TRBD2
ASSFYPDTQY	TRBV11-2	TRBJ2-3	-
ASSPGQGAHGELF	TRBV7-6	TRBJ2-2	TRBD1
ASSLESTSGGTTDTQY	TRBV11-2	TRBJ2-3	TRBD2
ASSVGDSTARNYGYT	TRBV9	TRBJ1-2	TRBD1
ASSDPGDTEAF	TRBV25-1	TRBJ1-1	-
ASSLPGTGAHNEQF	TRBV5-1	TRBJ2-1	TRBD1
ASSQDIGETQY	TRBV4-3	TRBJ2-5	-
ASSLSWELTQLGNEQF	TRBV11-1	TRBJ2-1	-
ASSPRDGDSYEQY	TRBV19	TRBJ2-7	-
ASSLGAEKLF	TRBV7-6	TRBJ1-4	-
SARGAGAADTQY	TRBV20-1	TRBJ2-3	-
ASSAGQEIYEQY	TRBV5-1	TRBJ2-7	TRBD1
ASSPLTDPIGKLF	TRBV27	TRBJ1-4	-
AWSVSDRAVQY	TRBV30	TRBJ2-7	TRBD1
ATGDSGNTIY	TRBV12-3/TRBV12-4	TRBJ1-3	-
ASSLGAGALEGYT	TRBV7-6	TRBJ1-2	-
ASTRDNSYNEQF	TRBV2	TRBJ2-1	-
ASSLQRGSSYEQY	TRBV11-2	TRBJ2-7	-
ASSSVRQAGYT	TRBV6-5	TRBJ1-2	-